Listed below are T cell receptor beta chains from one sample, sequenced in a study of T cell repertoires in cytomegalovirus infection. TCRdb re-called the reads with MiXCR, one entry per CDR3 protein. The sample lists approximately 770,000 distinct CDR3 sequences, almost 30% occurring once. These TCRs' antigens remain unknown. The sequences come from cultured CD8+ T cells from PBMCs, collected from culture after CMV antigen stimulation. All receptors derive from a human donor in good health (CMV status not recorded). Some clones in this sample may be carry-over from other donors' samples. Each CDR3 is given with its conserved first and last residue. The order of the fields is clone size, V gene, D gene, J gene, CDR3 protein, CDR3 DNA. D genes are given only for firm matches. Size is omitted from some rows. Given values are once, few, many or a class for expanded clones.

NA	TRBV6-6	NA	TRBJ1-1	CASRLTVQGLYTEAFF	TGTGCCAGCAGACTGACCGTACAGGGTCTATACACTGAAGCTTTCTTT
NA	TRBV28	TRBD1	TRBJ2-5	CASSFKERTGGETQYF	TGTGCCAGCAGTTTCAAAGAGAGGACAGGGGGAGAGACCCAGTACTTC
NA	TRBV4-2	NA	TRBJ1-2	CASSHRVEGEAGYTF	TGTGCCAGCAGCCACAGAGTGGAAGGGGAAGCTGGCTACACCTTC
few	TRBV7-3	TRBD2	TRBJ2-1	CASSSLGTSGGYNEQFF	TGTGCCAGCAGCTCCCTGGGAACTAGCGGGGGCTACAATGAGCAGTTCTTC
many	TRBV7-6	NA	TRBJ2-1	CASSPIQSSYNEQFF	TGTGCCAGCAGCCCGATCCAGAGCTCCTACAATGAGCAGTTCTTC
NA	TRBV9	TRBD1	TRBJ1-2	CASSVPGGTGDTGYTF	TGTGCCAGCAGCGTCCCTGGGGGGACAGGGGACACTGGCTACACCTTC
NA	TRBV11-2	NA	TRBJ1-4	CASSLAWAGVDEKLFF	TGTGCCAGCAGCTTAGCTTGGGCAGGGGTGGATGAAAAACTGTTTTTT
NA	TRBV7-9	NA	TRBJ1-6	CASSPQGLNSPLHF	TGTGCCAGCAGCCCCCAGGGACTTAATTCACCCCTCCACTTT
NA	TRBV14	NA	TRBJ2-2	CASSLTGRNTGELFF	TGTGCCAGTAGCCTTACAGGGCGTAACACCGGGGAGCTGTTTTTT
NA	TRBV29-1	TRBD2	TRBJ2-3	CSAQGHRGGAPDTQYF	TGCAGCGCCCAAGGGCATCGGGGGGGGGCCCCAGATACGCAGTATTTT
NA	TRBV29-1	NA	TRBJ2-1	CSVEDGGQGREQFF	TGCAGCGTTGAAGATGGGGGACAAGGACGTGAGCAGTTCTTC
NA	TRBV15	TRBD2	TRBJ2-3	CATSGGTSGTDTQYF	TGTGCCACCAGCGGGGGGACTAGCGGCACAGATACGCAGTATTTT
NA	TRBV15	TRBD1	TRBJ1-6	CATSTDRVSPLHF	TGTGCCACCAGCACCGACAGGGTTTCACCCCTCCACTTT
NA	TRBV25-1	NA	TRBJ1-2	CASSESTAYGYTF	TGTGCCAGCAGTGAATCGACAGCCTATGGCTACACCTTC
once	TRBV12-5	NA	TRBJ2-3	CASGLTGDGGADTQYF	TGTGCTAGTGGTTTAACAGGGGACGGGGGGGCCGATACGCAGTATTTT
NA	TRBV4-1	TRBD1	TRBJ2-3	CASSQTRDRGRVTDTQYF	TGCGCCAGCAGCCAAACACGGGACAGGGGGCGAGTTACAGATACGCAGTATTTT
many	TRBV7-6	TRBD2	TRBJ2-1	CASSSETSGAYNEQFF	TGTGCCAGCAGCTCCGAAACTAGCGGGGCTTACAATGAGCAGTTCTTC
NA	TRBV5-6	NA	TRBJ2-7	CASSLFLGEQYF	TGTGCCAGCAGCTTGTTCCTTGGCGAGCAGTACTTC
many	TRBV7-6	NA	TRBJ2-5	CASSQTGTKETQYF	TGTGCCAGCAGCCAGACCGGGACAAAAGAGACCCAGTACTTC
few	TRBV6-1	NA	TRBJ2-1	CASPPDGPSYNEQFF	TGTGCCAGCCCCCCCGACGGGCCGAGCTACAATGAGCAGTTCTTC
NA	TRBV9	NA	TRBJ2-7	CASSPASTTTYEQYF	TGTGCCAGCAGCCCGGCCTCGACCACCACCTACGAGCAGTACTTC
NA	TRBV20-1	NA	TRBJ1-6	CSARDRAGYSPLHF	TGCAGTGCTAGAGACAGGGCCGGGTATTCACCCCTCCACTTT
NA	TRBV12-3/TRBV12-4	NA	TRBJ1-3	CASSGSSGNTIYF	TGTGCCAGCAGCGGGAGCTCTGGAAACACCATATATTTT
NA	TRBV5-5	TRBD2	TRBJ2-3	CASSEGLAVSTDTQYF	TGTGCCAGCAGCGAGGGACTAGCGGTTAGCACAGATACGCAGTATTTT
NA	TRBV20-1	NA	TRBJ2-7	CSARAPNEGTYEQYF	TGCAGTGCTAGAGCCCCAAACGAGGGGACCTACGAGCAGTACTTC
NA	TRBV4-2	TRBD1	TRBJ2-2	CASSQELRGQGLAGELFF	TGTGCCAGCAGCCAAGAGCTCAGGGGACAGGGATTAGCCGGGGAGCTGTTTTTT
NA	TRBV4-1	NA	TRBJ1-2	CASSQEQRSFVYGYTF	TGCGCCAGCAGCCAAGAACAGAGAAGTTTTGTCTATGGCTACACCTTC
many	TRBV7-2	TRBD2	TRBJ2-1	CASSPGLAGAPGSYNEQFF	TGTGCCAGCAGCCCAGGACTAGCGGGGGCCCCCGGCTCCTACAATGAGCAGTTCTTC
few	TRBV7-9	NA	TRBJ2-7	CASSPPWIHQMSEQYF	TGTGCCAGCAGCCCTCCTTGGATTCACCAAATGAGTGAGCAGTACTTC
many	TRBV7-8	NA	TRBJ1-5	CASSQVGRQDRNQPQHF	TGTGCCAGCAGCCAAGTGGGTCGACAAGATCGAAATCAGCCCCAGCATTTT
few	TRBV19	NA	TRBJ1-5	CASKGGRESHSNQPQHF	TGTGCCAGTAAGGGCGGCAGGGAAAGTCATAGCAATCAGCCCCAGCATTTT
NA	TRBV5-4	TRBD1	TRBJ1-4	CASSSDRGELFF	TGTGCCAGCAGCTCCGACAGGGGGGAACTGTTTTTT
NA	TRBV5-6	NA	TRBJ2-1	CASSPWGEEQRLNNEQFF	TGTGCCAGCAGCCCGTGGGGCGAGGAGCAACGGCTAAACAATGAGCAGTTCTTC
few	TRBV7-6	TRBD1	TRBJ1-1	CASSLSTGVVTEAFF	TGTGCCAGCAGCTTATCGACAGGGGTGGTCACTGAAGCTTTCTTT
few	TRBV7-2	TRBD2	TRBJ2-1	CASSLALAGAPPYNEQFF	TGTGCCAGCAGCTTAGCACTAGCGGGGGCGCCACCTTACAATGAGCAGTTCTTC
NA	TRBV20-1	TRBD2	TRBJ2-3	CSARDVAGGPSTDTQYF	TGCAGTGCTAGAGATGTAGCGGGGGGCCCTAGCACAGATACGCAGTATTTT
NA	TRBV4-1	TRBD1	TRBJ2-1	CASSHKIPGQGRGYNEQFF	TGCGCCAGCAGCCACAAAATCCCGGGACAGGGAAGGGGCTACAATGAGCAGTTCTTC
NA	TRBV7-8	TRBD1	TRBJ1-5	CASSSGTGPNQPQHF	TGTGCCAGCAGCTCTGGGACAGGGCCTAATCAGCCCCAGCATTTT
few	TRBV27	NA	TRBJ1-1	CASSLFRSTEAFF	TGTGCCAGCAGTTTATTCAGGAGCACTGAAGCTTTCTTT
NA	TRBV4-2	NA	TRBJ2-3	CASSQEVDGTDTQYF	TGTGCCAGCAGCCAAGAAGTGGACGGCACAGATACGCAGTATTTT
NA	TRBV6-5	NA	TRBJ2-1	CASRLQHEQFF	TGTGCCAGCAGACTTCAACATGAGCAGTTCTTC
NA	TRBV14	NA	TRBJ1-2	CASSGNDYGYTF	TGTGCCAGCAGCGGGAACGACTATGGCTACACCTTC
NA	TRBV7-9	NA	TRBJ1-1	CASRLYRDTEAFF	TGTGCCAGCAGACTTTACAGGGACACTGAAGCTTTCTTT
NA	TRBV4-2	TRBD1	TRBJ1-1	CASSPLGGGEMNTEAFF	TGTGCCAGCAGCCCCCTGGGAGGGGGCGAGATGAACACTGAAGCTTTCTTT
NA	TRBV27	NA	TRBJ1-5	CASSLYSANQPQHF	TGTGCCAGCAGTTTATATTCAGCAAATCAGCCCCAGCATTTT
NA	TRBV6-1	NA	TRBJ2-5	CASSEPFWQGRQETQYF	TGTGCCAGCAGTGAACCCTTTTGGCAGGGTCGGCAAGAGACCCAGTACTTC
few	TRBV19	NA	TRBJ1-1	CASSTVSREAFF	TGTGCCAGTAGTACCGTCTCCCGGGAAGCTTTCTTT
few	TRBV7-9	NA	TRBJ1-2	CASSSDGYYGYTF	TGTGCCAGCAGCTCCGATGGATACTATGGCTACACCTTC
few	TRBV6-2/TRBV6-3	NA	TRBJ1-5	CASSGGVTSNQPQHF	TGTGCCAGCAGCGGCGGAGTCACGAGCAATCAGCCCCAGCATTTT
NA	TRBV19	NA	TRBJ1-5	CASSRPGNQYQPQHF	TGTGCCAGTAGTCGCCCCGGGAACCAATATCAGCCCCAGCATTTT
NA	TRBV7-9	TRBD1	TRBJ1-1	CASSGRGTGYVNTEAFF	TGTGCCAGCAGCGGAAGAGGGACAGGGTACGTGAACACTGAAGCTTTCTTT
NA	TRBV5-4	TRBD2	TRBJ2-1	CASGGEFF	TGTGCCAGCGGGGGGGAGTTCTTC
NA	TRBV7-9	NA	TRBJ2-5	CASSLGQGVGETQYF	TGTGCCAGCAGCTTAGGGCAGGGCGTCGGAGAGACCCAGTACTTC
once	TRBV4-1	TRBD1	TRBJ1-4	CASSAHTGVNEKLFF	TGCGCCAGCAGCGCTCACACAGGGGTTAATGAAAAACTGTTTTTT